The 10 T cell receptor beta chains presented below share a single source sample, sequenced in a study of response to subunit inactivated influenza vaccine (dated by TCRdb to 2017 to 2018). To prepare the library, RT-PCR was applied. The sample was run on an Illumina HiSeq 2500. The public reads were reprocessed in TCRdb via fastp at Q25 and MiXCR, keeping in-frame beta chains. Identical CDR3 protein sequences are pooled into one entry, listed with their most common genes and DNA. Across this sample there are roughly 500,000 distinct CDR3 sequences, with 25% seen only once. The ten largest clones represent around 2% of the sample. The sequences come from CD4+ T cells sorted from PBMCs, collected 5 to 6 days after vaccination. The receptors shown here come from a middle-aged man who received an inactivated influenza vaccine. Donor details come from another sample of the same person, matched by shared clones.

The chain uses TRBV6-5 and TRBJ1-2; D is unresolved. Germline V lookup: CDR1 MNHEY, CDR2 SVGAGI. The V gene lost 0 bases and the J gene lost 6 bases, with 11 bases spanning the gap. CDR3 size: 14 residues. CDR3 coding DNA: TGTGCCAGCAGTTACTCGGGCAGTATTGATGGCTACACCTTC. Its protein is CASSYSGSIDGYTF.

This clonotype has at least ten counts. V is TRBV5-1 and J is TRBJ2-3, with D uncertain. The CDR3 extends over 13 amino acids. The V end lost 0 bases, the J end lost 2 bases, and 4 bases lay between the germline ends. The V gene's germline CDR1 is SGHRS and CDR2 YFSETQ. The CDR3 DNA sequence: TGCGCCAGCAGCTTGGAATCCACAGATACGCAGTATTTT. Translation: CASSLESTDTQYF.

CDR3 DNA sequence: TGTGCCACCAGCAGAGATAGGTTGGGGGTTAGTCAGCCCCAGCATTTT. Amino acids: CATSRDRLGVSQPQHF. V is TRBV15 and J is TRBJ1-5; tentatively, D is TRBD1 (5 bases). V was trimmed by 0 bases and J by 6 bases, leaving 15 bases between them. Germline CDR1 is LNHNV and CDR2 is YYDKDF (reference sequence). CDR3 size: 16 residues.

This clonotype was counted between two and nine times. The chain combines TRBV5-1 with TRBJ2-3, with a possible D match to TRBD2 (6 bases). CDR1 SGHRS and CDR2 YFSETQ come from the germline V gene. V shed 4 bases and J shed 3 bases, with 12 bases lying between them. This CDR3 region has 14 residues. CDR3 residues: CASSPGLPTDTQYF. The CDR3, as DNA: TGCGCCAGCAGCCCGGGACTCCCAACAGATACGCAGTATTTT.

This chain uses TRBV20-1 with TRBJ1-6; TRBD1 aligns across 8 bases. The germline CDR1 and CDR2 sequences are DFQATT and SNEGSKA (reference sequence). The CDR3 has 14 residues. J gave up 15 bases and V 1 base, and 11 bases lay outside the gene matches. CDR3: CSARVPSRTGLLHF. Here the CDR3 DNA reads TGCAGTGCTAGAGTTCCCTCAAGGACAGGGCTCCTCCACTTT.

Only a few counts were recorded for this clonotype. This chain joins TRBV12-2 and TRBJ1-1. TRBV12-2 is designated a pseudogene. The CDR3 is 12 residues long. CDR3 coding DNA: TGTGCAAGTCGCTTAGTTGGGGAAGAAGCTTTCTTT. Residues: CASRLVGEEAFF.

V is TRBV5-1 and J is TRBJ1-4; 8 nucleotides match TRBD1. In germline, CDR1 is SGHRS, CDR2 YFSETQ. The ends lost 3 bases at V and 5 bases at J; junction bases unmatched: 3. The CDR3 runs to 14 residues. CDR3 DNA sequence: TGCGCCAGCAGCTGGAGGACAGGGAATGAAAAACTGTTTTTT. Translated: CASSWRTGNEKLFF.

This clonotype was observed a few times. The rearrangement joins TRBV12-3 or TRBV12-4 to TRBJ1-5; the D is unclear. The CDR3 contains 14 residues. Trimming stripped 4 bases from V and 1 base from J, with 8 bases between. The CDR3 DNA follows: TGTGCCAGCAGTTCCCCGTGGAGCAATCAGCCCCAGCATTTT. It is translated as CASSSPWSNQPQHF.

The chain uses TRBV3-1 and TRBJ1-3; TRBD1 agrees at 7 bases. The germline CDR1 and CDR2 sequences are LGHDT and YNNKEL (reference sequence). The CDR3 loop spans 14 amino acids. The V segment lost 3 bases and the J segment 7 bases; nucleotides outside the gene matches: 6. The CDR3 DNA sequence: TGTGCCAGCAGCCAGCTACAGGGGAGGAACACCATATATTTT. Its translation: CASSQLQGRNTIYF.

This clonotype was counted a few times. The chain has TRBV18 and TRBJ2-1; D remains ambiguous. From germline, CDR1 is KGHSH and CDR2 LQKENI. The V gene lost 1 base and the J gene lost 8 bases, with 15 bases spanning the gap. This CDR3 has 15 amino acids. The CDR3 DNA reads TGTGCCAGCTCACCACTAAAGGGTCCAACTCATGAGCAGTTCTTC. The encoded protein is CASSPLKGPTHEQFF.